These 21 T cell receptor beta chains originate from one sample sequenced in a study of OX40 agonist ivuxolimab in advanced cancers. Clones were sequenced by immunoSEQ multiplex PCR, and TCRdb holds only the in-frame ones, with some missing. The sample shows around 81,000 clones, 84% of them seen only once. Sequences were derived from CD4+ or CD8+ T cells sorted from blood, sampled in a trial of the OX40 agonist ivuxolimab. All receptors come from an adult with an advanced solid tumor such as melanoma, head and neck, liver or kidney cancer.

This rearrangement joins TRBV6-5 to TRBJ2-1; D ambiguous. Germline-derived CDR1 and CDR2 are MNHEY and SVGAGI. Trimming removed 8 bases from V and 1 base from J, with 6 bases in between. The CDR3 runs 12 residues. CDR3 sequence reads: CASSPSYNEQFF. CDR3 DNA sequence: TGTGCCAGCTCCCCGTCCTACAATGAGCAGTTCTTC.

This clone has only one observation. The rearrangement uses TRBV9 and TRBJ2-1, with 15 nucleotides matching TRBD2. The germline CDR1 and CDR2 sequences are SGDLS and YYNGEE. The J segment lost 4 bases and the V segment lost 5 bases, leaving 7 bases of the junction unmatched. The CDR3 totals 17 residues. CDR3 DNA: TGTGCCAGCAGACCGGGACTAGCGGGAGGCGCTTACAATGAGCAGTTCTTC. Translation: CASRPGLAGGAYNEQFF. Full variable domain (remainder filled in from reference TRBV9 and TRBJ2-1): DSGVTQTPKHLITATGQRVTLRCSPRSGDLSVYWYQQSLDQGLQFLIQYYNGEERAKGNILERFSAQQFPDLHSELNLSSLELGDSALYFCASRPGLAGGAYNEQFFGPGTRLTVL.

Regarding this clone: At one end, the junction sequence differs from germline, possibly due to a read error. The V and J genes are TRBV5-6 and TRBJ1-6; no clear D gene. This CDR3 is 13 amino acids long. Germline CDR1 reads SGHDT; CDR2 reads YYEEEE. The CDR3 bases are TGTGCCAGCAGCTTGGTAGCAGGTAGAGGAGACATCTTT. It specifies CASSLVAGRGDIF.

The chain couples TRBV5-4 to TRBJ2-5; weak D call: TRBD1 (5 bases). The CDR3 spans 15 residues. The V and J ends lost 2 bases and 4 bases respectively, with 15 bases between them. Germline lookup yields CDR1 SGHNT and CDR2 YYREEE (reference sequence). For the CDR3, the DNA is TGTGCCAGCAGCTTCCTCCCCCAGGGTACAGAGACCCAGTACTTC. Amino acid sequence: CASSFLPQGTETQYF.

The gene calls are TRBV19 and TRBJ1-1; the D gene is possibly TRBD1 (5 bases). Germline CDR1 and CDR2: LNHDA and SQIVND (reference sequence). The CDR3 is made up of 11 amino acids. Trimming removed 3 bases from V and 7 bases from J, with 6 bases in between. Here the CDR3 reads CASSIRVEAFF. CDR3 nucleotides: TGTGCCAGTAGTATCAGGGTTGAAGCTTTCTTT. The whole variable domain, filled in from reference TRBV19 and TRBJ1-1, reads DGGITQSPKYLFRKEGQNVTLSCEQNLNHDAMYWYRQDPGQGLRLIYYSQIVNDFQKGDIAEGYSVSREKKESFPLTVTSAQKNPTAFYLCASSIRVEAFFGQGTRLTVV.

This sequence joins TRBV30 and TRBJ1-2; 7 nucleotides agree with TRBD1. This CDR3 spans 15 amino acids. Per the germline V gene, CDR1 is GTSNPN and CDR2 is SVGIG (reference sequence). The ends lost 3 bases at V and 5 bases at J; junction bases unmatched: 12. The CDR3 is CAWRMEGAAAYGYTF. CDR3 nucleotides: TGTGCCTGGAGAATGGAGGGGGCAGCCGCTTATGGCTACACCTTC.

The V gene is TRBV2, the J gene TRBJ1-1; 7 bases map to TRBD1. V lost 6 bases to trimming and J lost 0 bases; unmatched junction nucleotides: 4. This CDR3 region has 14 residues. Germline assignment: CDR1 SNHLY and CDR2 FYNNEI. In DNA form, the CDR3 reads TGTGCCAGCAGCGCGACAGGGCTGAACACTGAAGCTTTCTTT. It translates to CASSATGLNTEAFF.

A single count supports this clone. This chain links TRBV25-1 with TRBJ1-1, with no clear D. The CDR3 consists of 11 residues. CDR1 and CDR2 from the germline V gene are MGHDK and SYGVNS. The germline V and J ends were trimmed by 3 bases and 7 bases, with 6 bases remaining between them. CDR3 nucleotides: TGTGCCAGCAGTGACCGCCGTGAAGCTTTCTTT. This codes for CASSDRREAFF.

This rearrangement joins TRBV19 to TRBJ2-5, with 8 bases that match TRBD2. Per the germline V gene, CDR1 is LNHDA and CDR2 is SQIVND (reference sequence). V dropped 6 bases and J dropped 7; count of bases not matched to a gene: 13. This CDR3 comprises 15 residues. CDR3 loop: CASRPGLAGHTTQYF. The CDR3 coding sequence is TGTGCCAGTAGACCAGGACTAGCCGGGCATACGACCCAGTACTTC.

The V gene is TRBV7-9, the J gene TRBJ2-6; D is unresolved. This CDR3 contains 15 residues. Looked up from germline, CDR1 is SEHNR and CDR2 is FQNEAQ (reference sequence). The V end lost 4 bases, the J end lost 4 bases, and 11 bases lay between the germline ends. The CDR3 is CASSSSGRGANVLTF. In DNA, the CDR3 is TGTGCCAGCAGCTCGAGTGGAAGGGGGGCCAACGTCCTGACTTTC.

As for this clone: One junction end disagrees with the germline gene, perhaps due to a read error. Here the CDR3 reads CASSLAGTQPQHF. The DNA for the CDR3 is TGTGCCAGCAGTTTAGCGGGGACCCAGCCCCAGCATTTT. This chain connects TRBV7-9 to TRBJ1-5; tentatively, D is TRBD1 (5 bases). In germline, CDR1 is SEHNR, CDR2 FQNEAQ (reference sequence). The CDR3 contains 13 residues. Together with reference TRBV7-9 and TRBJ1-5, the CDR3 gives the full variable domain: DTGVSQNPRHKITKRGQNVTFRCDPISEHNRLYWYRQTLGQGPEFLTYFQNEAQLEKSRLLSDRFSAERPKGSFSTLEIQRTEQGDSAMYLCASSLAGTQPQHFGDGTRLSIL.

The chain joins TRBV21-1 to TRBJ2-7; TRBD2, as called in the table, went unchecked against the DNA. TRBV21-1 is termed a pseudogene. The CDR3 spans 17 residues. CDR3 nucleotides: TGTGCCAGCAGCAAAGAGGAGGCGGGGGGCCCCTCCTACGAGCAGTACGTC. It encodes CASSKEEAGGPSYEQYV.

CDR3 DNA sequence: TGTGCCAGCAGCGTAGATCCCCCGGGTGCCACGGCCAAAAACATTCAGTACTTC. It codes for CASSVDPPGATAKNIQYF. This rearrangement joins TRBV9 to TRBJ2-4; D gene uncertain. The ends were cut back, 0 bases at V and 1 base at J, with 17 bases in the middle. The CDR3 sequence is 18 residues long. Germline-derived CDR1 and CDR2 are SGDLS and YYNGEE.

V and J are TRBV7-8 and TRBJ2-7, with D tentatively TRBD1 or TRBD2 (5 bases each). The CDR3 consists of 18 residues. The germline V gene has CDR1 SGHVS and CDR2 FQNEAQ. V lost 2 bases and J lost 7, with 27 bases in between. CDR3 protein: CASSLSVGQSGLSREQYF. The CDR3 nucleotides read TGTGCCAGCAGCTTATCCGTTGGACAATCGGGGCTCTCGCGGGAGCAGTACTTC. Combining the CDR3 with reference TRBV7-8 and TRBJ2-7 gives the whole variable domain GAGVSQSPRYKVAKRGQDVALRCDPISGHVSLFWYQQALGQGPEFLTYFQNEAQLDKSGLPSDRFFAERPEGSVSTLKIQRTQQEDSAVYLCASSLSVGQSGLSREQYFGPGTRLTVT.

The chain employs TRBV7-8 and TRBJ2-7, with 12 bases lining up with TRBD2. The junction had 5 bases not matched to a gene; V was cut back by 4 bases and J by 4 bases. The CDR3 has 15 residues. CDR1 is SGHVS and CDR2 is FQNEAQ in the germline V gene. This CDR3 reads CASSSGLAGRYEQYV. The CDR3 DNA sequence: TGTGCCAGCAGCTCCGGACTAGCGGGAAGATACGAGCAGTACGTC.

The rearrangement joins TRBV7-2 to TRBJ2-7; D ambiguous. V gave up 3 bases and J gave up 2 bases, with 8 bases separating them. Germline V CDR1 and CDR2: SGHTA, FQGNSA. The CDR3 has 13 amino acids. CDR3 sequence: CASSLVLTYEQYV. The CDR3 region has the DNA TGTGCCAGCAGCTTGGTACTAACCTACGAGCAGTACGTC.

V usage is TRBV10-3 and J usage is TRBJ1-2; D gene uncertain. The V end lost 0 bases, the J end lost 0 bases, and 11 bases lay between the germline ends. Germline CDR1 is ENHRY and CDR2 is SYGVKD. The CDR3 consists of 16 residues. The chain's CDR3 is CAISESSGLANYGYTF. The CDR3 region has the DNA TGTGCCATCAGTGAGTCGTCGGGGTTAGCTAACTATGGCTACACCTTC.

The chain recombines TRBV18 with TRBJ1-1, with 9 bases fitting TRBD1. The CDR3 spans 16 residues. Trimming at V came to 0 bases and at J to 5 bases, leaving 7 bases not matched to a gene. Germline-derived CDR1 and CDR2 are KGHSH and LQKENI. CDR3 sequence reads: CASSPPWTGDLTEAFF. CDR3 in DNA: TGTGCCAGCTCACCACCGTGGACAGGGGATTTGACTGAAGCTTTCTTT.

This sequence joins TRBV21-1 and TRBJ2-1; TRBD2 is taken as the D call from the table, unchecked against the DNA. TRBV21-1 is a listed pseudogene. The CDR3 has 18 residues. This CDR3 is CASSKAEGGLAGYNEQFF. Here the CDR3 DNA reads TGTGCCAGCAGCAAAGCGGAGGGTGGGCTAGCGGGCTACAATGAGCAGTTCTTC.

J is TRBJ1-3 and V is TRBV7-2; D perhaps matches TRBD1 (5 bases). The CDR3 has 16 residues. V gave up 1 base and J gave up 3 bases, with 13 bases separating them. Germline CDR1 SGHTA, CDR2 FQGNSA. CDR3 sequence: CASSLGRGAYGNTIYF. CDR3 bases: TGTGCCAGCAGCTTAGGAAGGGGCGCGTATGGAAACACCATATATTTT.

CDR3 sequence: CASSYGGYVTDTQYF. Written as DNA, the CDR3 is TGTGCCAGCAGTTACGGGGGTTATGTCACAGATACGCAGTATTTT. The rearrangement joins TRBV6-5 to TRBJ2-3, with D perhaps TRBD1 or TRBD2 (5 bases each). In germline, CDR1 is MNHEY, CDR2 SVGAGI. The CDR3 covers 15 residues. Trimming removed 2 bases from V and 2 bases from J, with 11 bases in between.